Included here is one T cell receptor (beta chain) sequence, with context. Its antigen is not identified. This sample was taken from a study of a mutant IDH1 vaccine in newly diagnosed glioma. Study in general: The treated population exhibited a male proportion of about 60%, a female proportion of about 40%, and a mean age of 40.4 years.

Libraries were prepared by immunoSEQ multiplex PCR; TCRdb keeps only in-frame clonotypes and omits some of them. Among around 54,000 clones listed, 85% to 90% were seen once. Documented time point: week 23, last vaccination. Topical imiquimod was applied with each vaccine dose, which held 300 ug of mutant IDH1 20-mer peptide. Those who donated had recent WHO grade 3 or 4 IDH1-mutant, ATRX-lost astrocytomas. V was cut by 4 bases and J by 7 bases, with 17 bases left in between. Germline CDR1 is SGDLS and CDR2 is YYNGEE. This CDR3 is built from 15 residues. This specimen was PBMCs, taken from a glioma patient whose treatment included an IDH1 peptide vaccine. The rearrangement links TRBV9 to TRBJ2-2, with D possibly TRBD2 on 5 matching bases. The clonotype originates from a man aged 40-55 years with glioma. In DNA, the CDR3 is TGTGCCAGCAGCCCCCACGGCGCAGAGGGCGGGGAGCTGTTTTTT. Protein sequence: CASSPHGAEGGELFF.